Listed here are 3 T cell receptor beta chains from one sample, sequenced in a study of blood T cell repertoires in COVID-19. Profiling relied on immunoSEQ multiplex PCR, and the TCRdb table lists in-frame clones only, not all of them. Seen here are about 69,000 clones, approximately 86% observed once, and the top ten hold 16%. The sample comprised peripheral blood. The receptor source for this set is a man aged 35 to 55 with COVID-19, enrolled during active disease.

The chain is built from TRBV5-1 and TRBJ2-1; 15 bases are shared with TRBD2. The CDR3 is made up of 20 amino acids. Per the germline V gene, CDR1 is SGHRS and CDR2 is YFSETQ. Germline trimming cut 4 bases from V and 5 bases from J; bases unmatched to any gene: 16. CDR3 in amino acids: CASSLPGLAGGGYYDNEQFF. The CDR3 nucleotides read TGCGCCAGCAGCCTACCGGGACTAGCGGGGGGCGGCTACTACGACAATGAGCAGTTCTTC.

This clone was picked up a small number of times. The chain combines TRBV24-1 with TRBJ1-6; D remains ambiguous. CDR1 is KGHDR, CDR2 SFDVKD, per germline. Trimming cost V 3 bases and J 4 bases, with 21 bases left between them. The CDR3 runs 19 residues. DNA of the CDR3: TGTGCCACCAGTGATATTGGGTATCCGGGATTATGGTATAATTCACCCCTCCACTTT. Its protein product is CATSDIGYPGLWYNSPLHF.

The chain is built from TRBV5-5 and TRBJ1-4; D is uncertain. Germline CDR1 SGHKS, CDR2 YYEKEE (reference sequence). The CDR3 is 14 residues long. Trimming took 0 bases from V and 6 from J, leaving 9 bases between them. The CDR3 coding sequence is TGTGCCAGCAGCTTGGGAGGGTTACATGAAAAACTGTTTTTT. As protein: CASSLGGLHEKLFF.